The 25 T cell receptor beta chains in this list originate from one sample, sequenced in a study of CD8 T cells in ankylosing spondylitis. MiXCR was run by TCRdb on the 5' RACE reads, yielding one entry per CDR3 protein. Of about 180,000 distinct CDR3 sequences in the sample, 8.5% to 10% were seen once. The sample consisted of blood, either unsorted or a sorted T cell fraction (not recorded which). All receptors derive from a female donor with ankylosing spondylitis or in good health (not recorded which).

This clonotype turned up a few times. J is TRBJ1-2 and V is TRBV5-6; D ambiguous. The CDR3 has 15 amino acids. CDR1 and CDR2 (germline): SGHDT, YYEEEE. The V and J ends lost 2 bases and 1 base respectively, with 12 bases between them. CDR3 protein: CASSFREYYNYGYTF. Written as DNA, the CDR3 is TGTGCCAGCAGCTTTAGAGAATACTATAACTATGGCTACACCTTC.

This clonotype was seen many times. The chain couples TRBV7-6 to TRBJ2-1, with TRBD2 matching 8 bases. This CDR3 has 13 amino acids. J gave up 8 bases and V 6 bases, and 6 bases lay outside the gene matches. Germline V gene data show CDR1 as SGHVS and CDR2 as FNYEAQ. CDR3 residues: CASRSGSRYEQFF. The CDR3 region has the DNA TGTGCCAGCAGAAGCGGGAGTAGGTATGAGCAGTTCTTC.

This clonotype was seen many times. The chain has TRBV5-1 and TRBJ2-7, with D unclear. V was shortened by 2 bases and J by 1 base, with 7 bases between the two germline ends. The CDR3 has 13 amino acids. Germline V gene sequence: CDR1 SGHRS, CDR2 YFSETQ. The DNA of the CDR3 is TGCGCCAGCAGCTTTGTAGAGTCCTACGAGCAGTACTTC. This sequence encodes CASSFVESYEQYF.

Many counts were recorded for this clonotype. CDR3 region: CAITDRTGGGGYTF. CDR3 in DNA: TGTGCCATCACTGATAGGACAGGGGGCGGTGGCTACACCTTC. The chain recombines TRBV10-3 with TRBJ1-2; 11 nucleotides agree with TRBD1. In germline, CDR1 is ENHRY, CDR2 SYGVKD. Germline trimming cut 7 bases from V and 7 bases from J; bases unmatched to any gene: 8. There are 14 residues in the CDR3.

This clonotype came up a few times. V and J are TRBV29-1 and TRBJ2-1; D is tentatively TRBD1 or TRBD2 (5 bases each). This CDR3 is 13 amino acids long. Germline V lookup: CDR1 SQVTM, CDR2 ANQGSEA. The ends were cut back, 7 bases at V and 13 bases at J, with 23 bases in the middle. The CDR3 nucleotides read TGCAGCGCCGAGGGGTTGGCGGATACTAAACAGTTCTTC. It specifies CSAEGLADTKQFF.

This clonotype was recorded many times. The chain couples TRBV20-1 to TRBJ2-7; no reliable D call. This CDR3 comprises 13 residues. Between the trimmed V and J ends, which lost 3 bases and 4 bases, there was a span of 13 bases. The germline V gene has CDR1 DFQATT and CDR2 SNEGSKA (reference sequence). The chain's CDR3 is CSASSSPQYEQYF. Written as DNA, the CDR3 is TGCAGTGCTAGTTCATCTCCCCAATACGAGCAGTACTTC.

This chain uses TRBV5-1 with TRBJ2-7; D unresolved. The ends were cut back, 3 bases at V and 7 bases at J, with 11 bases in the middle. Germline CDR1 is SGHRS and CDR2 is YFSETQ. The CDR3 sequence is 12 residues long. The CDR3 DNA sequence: TGCGCCAGCAGCTCTAGTGGGAAGGAGCAGTACTTC. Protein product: CASSSSGKEQYF.

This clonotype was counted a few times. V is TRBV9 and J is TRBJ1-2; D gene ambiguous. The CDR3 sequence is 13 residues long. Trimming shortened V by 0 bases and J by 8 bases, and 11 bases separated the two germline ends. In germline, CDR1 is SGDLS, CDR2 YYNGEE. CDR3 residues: CASSVATNLGYTF. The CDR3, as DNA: TGTGCCAGCAGCGTAGCCACGAATCTGGGCTACACCTTC.

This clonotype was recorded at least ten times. The CDR3 region has the DNA TGCGCCAGCAGCCAAGATGTAGGGGACAGGGGCCTCGAGCAGTACTTC. Encoded protein: CASSQDVGDRGLEQYF. The chain links TRBV4-3 to TRBJ2-7, with 10 bases lining up with TRBD1. There are 16 residues in the CDR3. Germline CDR1 LGHNA, CDR2 YSLEER. Trimming cost V 0 bases and J 6 bases; bases outside gene matches: 8.

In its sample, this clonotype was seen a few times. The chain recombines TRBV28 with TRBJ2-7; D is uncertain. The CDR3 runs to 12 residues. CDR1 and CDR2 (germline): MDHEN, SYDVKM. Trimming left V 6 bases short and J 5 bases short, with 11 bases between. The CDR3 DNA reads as TGTGCCAGCAGGACCGTAGACCACGAGCAGTACTTC. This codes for CASRTVDHEQYF. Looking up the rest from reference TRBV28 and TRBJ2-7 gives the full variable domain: DVKVTQSSRYLVKRTGEKVFLECVQDMDHENMFWYRQDPGLGLRLIYFSYDVKMKEKGDIPEGYSVSREKKERFSLILESASTNQTSMYLCASRTVDHEQYFGPGTRLTVT.

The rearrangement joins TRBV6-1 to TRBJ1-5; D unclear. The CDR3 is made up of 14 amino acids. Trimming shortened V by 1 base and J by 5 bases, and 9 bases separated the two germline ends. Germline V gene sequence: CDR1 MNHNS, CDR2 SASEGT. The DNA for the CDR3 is TGTGCCAGCAGTGAAGAGGCCGGTTATCAGCCCCAGCATTTT. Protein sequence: CASSEEAGYQPQHF.

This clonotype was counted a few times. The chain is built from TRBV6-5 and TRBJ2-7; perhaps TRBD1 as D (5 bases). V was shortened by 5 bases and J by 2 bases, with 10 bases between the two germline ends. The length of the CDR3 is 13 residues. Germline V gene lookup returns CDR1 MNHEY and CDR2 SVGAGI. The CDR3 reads CASSTTVTYEQYF. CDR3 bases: TGTGCCAGCAGTACGACAGTAACCTACGAGCAGTACTTC.

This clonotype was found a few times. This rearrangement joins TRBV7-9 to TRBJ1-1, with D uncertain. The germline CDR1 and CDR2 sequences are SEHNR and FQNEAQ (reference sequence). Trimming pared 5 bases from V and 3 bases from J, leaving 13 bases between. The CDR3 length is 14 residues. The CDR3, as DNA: TGTGCCAGCAGCCCCCGGGATTTGGACACTGAAGCTTTCTTT. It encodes CASSPRDLDTEAFF.

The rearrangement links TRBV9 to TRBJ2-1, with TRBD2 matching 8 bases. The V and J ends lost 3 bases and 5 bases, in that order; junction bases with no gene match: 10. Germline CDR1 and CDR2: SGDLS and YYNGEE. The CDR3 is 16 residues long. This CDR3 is CASSAFGTRLNNEQFF. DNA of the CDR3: TGTGCCAGCAGCGCCTTCGGGACTAGGCTAAACAATGAGCAGTTCTTC.

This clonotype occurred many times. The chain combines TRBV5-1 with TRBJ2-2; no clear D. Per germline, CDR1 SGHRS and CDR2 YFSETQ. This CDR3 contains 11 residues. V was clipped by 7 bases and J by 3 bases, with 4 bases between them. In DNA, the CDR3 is TGCGCCAGCGGGCACACCGGGGAGCTGTTTTTT. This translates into CASGHTGELFF.

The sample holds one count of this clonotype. CDR3: CASRKDRNYNEQFF. CDR3 in DNA: TGTGCCAGCAGGAAGGACAGGAATTACAATGAGCAGTTCTTC. The V gene is TRBV6-1, the J gene TRBJ2-1; 7 bases are a match to TRBD1. The CDR3 runs to 14 residues. CDR1 MNHNS and CDR2 SASEGT come from the germline V gene. V lost 6 bases to trimming and J lost 4 bases; unmatched junction nucleotides: 6.

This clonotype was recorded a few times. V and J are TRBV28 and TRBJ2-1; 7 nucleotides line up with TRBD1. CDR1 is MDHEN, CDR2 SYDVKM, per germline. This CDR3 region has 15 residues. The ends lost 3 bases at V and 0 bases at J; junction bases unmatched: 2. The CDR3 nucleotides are TGTGCCAGCAGTTTCGAGGGGGCCTCCTACAATGAGCAGTTCTTC. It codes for CASSFEGASYNEQFF.

CDR3 sequence: CASSYVSGGTEAFF. In DNA, the CDR3 is TGTGCCAGCAGTTACGTGAGTGGGGGGACTGAAGCTTTCTTT. The gene calls are TRBV6-2 or TRBV6-3 and TRBJ1-1; D may be TRBD1 (5 bases). Trimming pared 2 bases from V and 5 bases from J, leaving 12 bases between. The CDR3 consists of 14 residues. Germline V lookup: CDR1 MNHEY, CDR2 SVGEGT.

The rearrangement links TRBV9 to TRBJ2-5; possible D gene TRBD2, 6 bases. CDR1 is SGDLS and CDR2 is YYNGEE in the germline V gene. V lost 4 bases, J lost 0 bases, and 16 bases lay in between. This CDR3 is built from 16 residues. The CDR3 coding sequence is TGTGCCAGCAGCCCGACTTGGCGGGAACACCAAGAGACCCAGTACTTC. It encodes CASSPTWREHQETQYF.

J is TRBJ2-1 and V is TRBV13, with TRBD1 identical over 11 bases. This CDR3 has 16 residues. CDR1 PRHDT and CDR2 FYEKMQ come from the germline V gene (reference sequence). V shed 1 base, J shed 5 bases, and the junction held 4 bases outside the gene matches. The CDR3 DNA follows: TGTGCCAGCAGCTTAGACGGACAGGGGGCAAACAATGAGCAGTTCTTC. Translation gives CASSLDGQGANNEQFF. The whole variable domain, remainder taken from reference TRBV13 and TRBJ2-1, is AAGVIQSPRHLIKEKRETATLKCYPIPRHDTVYWYQQGPGQDPQFLISFYEKMQSDKGSIPDRFSAQQFSDYHSELNMSSLELGDSALYFCASSLDGQGANNEQFFGPGTRLTVL.

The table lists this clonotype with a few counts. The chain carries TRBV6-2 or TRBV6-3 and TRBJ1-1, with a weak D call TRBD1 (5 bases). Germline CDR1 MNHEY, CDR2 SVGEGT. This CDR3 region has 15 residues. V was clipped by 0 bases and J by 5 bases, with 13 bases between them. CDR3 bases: TGTGCCAGCAGTTACTCGTGGGGGTTAGGGACTGAAGCTTTCTTT. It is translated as CASSYSWGLGTEAFF.

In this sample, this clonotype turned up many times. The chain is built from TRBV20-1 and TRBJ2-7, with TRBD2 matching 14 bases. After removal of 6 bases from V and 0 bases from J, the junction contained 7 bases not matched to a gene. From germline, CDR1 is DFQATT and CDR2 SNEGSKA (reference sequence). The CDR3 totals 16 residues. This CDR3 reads CSAKGLAGVTSYEQYF. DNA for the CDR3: TGCAGTGCCAAGGGACTAGCGGGAGTTACCTCCTACGAGCAGTACTTC.

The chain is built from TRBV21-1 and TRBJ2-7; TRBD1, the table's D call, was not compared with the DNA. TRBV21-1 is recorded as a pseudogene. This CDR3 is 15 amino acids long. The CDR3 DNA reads TGTGCCAGCAGATACAGGGGGCTTAAAGATTACGAGCAGTACTTC. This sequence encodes CASRYRGLKDYEQYF.

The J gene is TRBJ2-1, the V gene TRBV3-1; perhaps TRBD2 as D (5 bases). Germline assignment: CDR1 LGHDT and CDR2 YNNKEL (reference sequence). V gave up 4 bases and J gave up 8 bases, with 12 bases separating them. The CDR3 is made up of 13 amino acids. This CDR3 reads CASSPQLRDEQFF. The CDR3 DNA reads TGTGCCAGCAGCCCGCAACTGCGGGATGAGCAGTTCTTC.

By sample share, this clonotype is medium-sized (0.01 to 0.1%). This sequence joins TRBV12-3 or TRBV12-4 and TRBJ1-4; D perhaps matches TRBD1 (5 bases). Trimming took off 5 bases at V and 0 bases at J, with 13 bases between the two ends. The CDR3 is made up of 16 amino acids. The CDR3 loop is CASSPGTGSTNEKLFF. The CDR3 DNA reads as TGTGCCAGCAGTCCTGGGACGGGCTCAACTAATGAAAAACTGTTTTTT.